This TCR beta chain was sequenced in a study of blood T cell repertoires in COVID-19. Overall study context: Spain, Italy and the United States supplied samples that represented acute and convalescent COVID-19. Nucleic acid was either cDNA or gDNA, and it came from T cells, B-cell-depleted T cells, or PBMCs.

The CDR3 runs to 13 residues. J was trimmed by 5 bases and V by 9 bases; bases with no gene match: 3. Original analysis: Using reference gene primer amplification, nucleated cell counts were estimated. The repertoire was sequenced with immunoSEQ multiplex PCR; TCRdb's copy has only in-frame clones and lacks some. That table supplies the V and J calls and clone size; D and trimming were determined from the DNA. Here the sample spans some 97,000 clones, about nine tenths being singletons. Material: peripheral blood. V gene TRBV12-3 or TRBV12-4 combines with J gene TRBJ2-2; 10 positions agree with TRBD1. The sequence was obtained from a man aged 55-75 years with acute or convalescent COVID-19. The CDR3 spells CASGTGVTGELFF. The CDR3, as DNA: TGTGCCAGTGGGACAGGGGTGACCGGGGAGCTGTTTTTT.